Described below is a single T cell receptor beta chain sequence and its context. The antigen remains undetermined. These data are taken from a study of vaccination effects on CD4 cells after COVID-19. Findings and caveats of the study: Nearly all vaccine-induced clones in healthy recipients recognized only SARS-CoV-2. Convalescent patients were scarce, and early post-infection timepoints were absent.

Repertoires were generated with immunoSEQ multiplex PCR, while TCRdb's copy carries only in-frame clones and drops some. The data contain 68,000 or so clones, 80% of them seen just once; the ten biggest clones take up 10% to 15%. Pools of viral peptides were used by the ViraFEST assay to expand antigen-specific CD4+ T cells ahead of sequencing. CD4+ T cell isolation took place after approximately 11 days of culture. Vaccine recipients, nucleocapsid antibody negative, had no prior SARS-CoV-2 infection. The culture medium for a few million PBMC per well included around 10 IU/ml IL-2 and 8.5 to 10 ug/ml peptides. Both day 3 and day 7 saw half the medium replaced with IL-2 medium. The sequence was collected from a human donor who received a COVID-19 vaccine. The starting material was CD4+ T cells from PBMCs cultured with SARS-CoV-2 spike peptides, obtained before COVID-19 vaccination.

CDR3 sequence: CASSKNRGNSPLHF. The CDR3 nucleotides are TGTGCCAGCAGTAAGAACAGGGGAAATTCACCCCTCCACTTT. The rearrangement joins TRBV6-5 to TRBJ1-6; 7 positions agree with TRBD1. The CDR3 consists of 14 residues. V lost 5 bases to trimming and J lost 7 bases; unmatched junction nucleotides: 5. Germline CDR1 is MNHEY and CDR2 is SVGAGI.